Following are 23 T cell receptor beta chains from one sample sequenced in a study of Ad26.COV2.S vaccination and SARS-CoV-2 variants. The treatment here: around 19 received Ad26.COV2.S at low or high dose, single or two shots; about 5 received placebo; per-sample allocation not given. Sampling was performed 63 days after the first vaccine or placebo injection. Clones were sequenced by immunoSEQ multiplex PCR, and TCRdb holds only the in-frame ones, with some missing. The sample has over 200,000 clones, approximately 90% seen once. Source: peripheral blood, taken in a trial of Ad26.COV2.S vaccine versus placebo. The receptor source for this set is a person aged 18-65 years who received the Ad26.COV2.S COVID-19 vaccine or a placebo.

The gene calls are TRBV27 and TRBJ1-2, with D tentatively TRBD1 (5 bases). Trimming pared 4 bases from V and 8 bases from J, leaving 11 bases between. Germline assignment: CDR1 MNHEY and CDR2 SMNVEV (reference sequence). This CDR3 spans 12 amino acids. CDR3 in amino acids: CASSSVTGGYTF. In nucleotides, the CDR3 is TGTGCCAGCAGTTCGGTCACAGGCGGCTACACCTTC.

The chain uses TRBV11-2 and TRBJ2-3; possible D gene TRBD2, 5 bases. The germline V and J ends were trimmed by 0 bases and 8 bases, with 12 bases remaining between them. The CDR3 is made up of 14 amino acids. The germline gives CDR1 SGHAT, CDR2 FQNNGV. In DNA form, the CDR3 reads TGTGCCAGCAGCTTAGATCAGATAGGGAGTACGCAGTATTTT. As protein: CASSLDQIGSTQYF. The whole variable domain, filled in from reference TRBV11-2 and TRBJ2-3, reads EAGVAQSPRYKIIEKRQSVAFWCNPISGHATLYWYQQILGQGPKLLIQFQNNGVVDDSQLPKDRFSAERLKGVDSTLKIQPAKLEDSAVYLCASSLDQIGSTQYFGPGTRLTVL.

About this clone itself: The junction does not match germline at one end; this may be a read error. The V gene is TRBV7-7, the J gene TRBJ2-7, with 8 bases fitting TRBD2. The germline CDR1 and CDR2 sequences are SSHAT and FNYEAQ (reference sequence). This CDR3 contains 15 residues. The CDR3 reads CASSPAGGLSYEQYF. The CDR3 DNA follows: TGTGCTAGCAGCCCCGCGGGGGGACTTTCCTACGAGCAGTACTTC.

The gene calls are TRBV15 and TRBJ2-7; 7 bases are a match to TRBD1. CDR3 length: 16 amino acids. V shed 5 bases, J shed 3 bases, and the junction held 13 bases outside the gene matches. The germline V gene has CDR1 LNHNV and CDR2 YYDKDF (reference sequence). The CDR3 DNA is TGTGCCACCAGCCTCGGTTCGGGACAGACTTTCTACGAGCAGTACTTC. Its protein product is CATSLGSGQTFYEQYF.

The J gene is TRBJ2-7, the V gene TRBV19; 13 positions agree with TRBD2. Germline-derived CDR1 and CDR2 are LNHDA and SQIVND (reference sequence). Losses at the gene ends were 3 bases for V and 5 bases for J; bases not matched to a gene: 7. The CDR3 sequence is 16 residues long. Here the CDR3 DNA reads TGTGCCAGTAGTATCCTAAGGACTAGCGGGAGACACGAGCAGTACTTC. This translates into CASSILRTSGRHEQYF.

J is TRBJ2-7 and V is TRBV2; TRBD1 aligns across 10 bases. Trimming took 6 bases from V and 3 from J; bases not matched to a gene: 5. The CDR3 length is 14 residues. CDR1 and CDR2 from the germline V gene are SNHLY and FYNNEI. CDR3 coding DNA: TGTGCCAGCAGAAAGGGACAGGGGAGCTACGAGCAGTACTTC. It translates to CASRKGQGSYEQYF.

The rearrangement uses TRBV29-1 and TRBJ2-7, with TRBD1 matching 7 bases. Germline CDR1 and CDR2: SQVTM and ANQGSEA. The CDR3 sequence is 14 residues long. The ends lost 4 bases at V and 1 base at J; junction bases unmatched: 7. CDR3 in amino acids: CSVGGQGVSYEQYF. The CDR3 DNA is TGCAGCGTTGGGGGGCAGGGGGTTTCCTACGAGCAGTACTTC.

This clone was recorded only once. Within the sample, other DNA sequences also encode this same CDR3. V and J are TRBV7-3 and TRBJ2-1; 8 positions match TRBD2. This CDR3 region has 13 residues. The J segment lost 8 bases and the V segment lost 4 bases, leaving 4 bases of the junction unmatched. CDR1 is SGHTA and CDR2 is FQGTGA in the germline V gene. CDR3 loop: CASSSGLADEQFF. The DNA for the CDR3 is TGTGCCAGCAGCTCCGGACTAGCTGATGAGCAGTTCTTC.

Notes on this clone: This same CDR3 is encoded by further DNA sequences in the sample. J is TRBJ2-7 and V is TRBV4-3; 7 nucleotides align to TRBD2. The CDR3 length is 14 residues. The junction had 5 bases not matched to a gene; V was cut back by 3 bases and J by 3 bases. Germline-derived CDR1 and CDR2 are LGHNA and YSLEER. The CDR3 bases are TGCGCCAGCAGCCAGGACCAGCGGGGCTACGAGCAGTACTTC. Its translation is CASSQDQRGYEQYF.

The J gene is TRBJ2-5, the V gene TRBV11-3, with 7 bases matching TRBD2. The CDR3 is 16 amino acids. V shed 4 bases, J shed 2 bases, and the junction held 10 bases outside the gene matches. Germline V gene lookup returns CDR1 SGHNT and CDR2 YENEEA. The CDR3 nucleotides read TGTGCCAGCAGCTCTCCCGGCAGGGAGGGGCAAGAGACCCAGTACTTC. Amino acids: CASSSPGREGQETQYF.

The chain's CDR3 is CASSFDRGEEQYF. The CDR3 DNA is TGTGCCAGCAGTTTTGACAGGGGCGAAGAGCAGTACTTC. The chain uses TRBV7-2 and TRBJ2-7; 8 positions agree with TRBD1. The CDR3 spans 13 residues. CDR1 SGHTA and CDR2 FQGNSA come from the germline V gene. With V trimmed by 6 bases and J by 7 bases, 8 bases remained unmatched.

This sequence joins TRBV18 and TRBJ1-1; unclear D gene. Between the trimmed V and J ends, which lost 4 bases and 0 bases, there was a span of 15 bases. Germline values: CDR1 KGHSH, CDR2 LQKENI. The CDR3 loop spans 16 amino acids. CDR3 sequence (DNA): TGTGCCAGCTCACTACTCGCGGGGTCTTTGAACACTGAAGCTTTCTTT. Translating gives CASSLLAGSLNTEAFF.

This clone was picked up one time. The chain links TRBV25-1 to TRBJ2-4, with a tentative D call TRBD1 (6 bases). This CDR3 spans 15 amino acids. CDR1 MGHDK and CDR2 SYGVNS come from the germline V gene. V gave up 2 bases and J gave up 3 bases, with 11 bases separating them. CDR3 residues: CASSEQGQGKNIQYF. CDR3 DNA: TGTGCCAGCAGTGAACAGGGACAAGGCAAAAACATTCAGTACTTC.

This chain links TRBV29-1 with TRBJ2-7, with 7 bases that match TRBD1. There are 16 residues in the CDR3. Germline V gene data show CDR1 as SQVTM and CDR2 as ANQGSEA. Trimming took 6 bases from V and 0 from J; bases not matched to a gene: 14. The CDR3 reads CSVHEATGASSYEQYF. CDR3 nucleotide sequence: TGCAGCGTCCACGAGGCCACAGGGGCTTCCTCCTACGAGCAGTACTTC.

The chain joins TRBV4-1 to TRBJ1-2; D not resolved. Germline CDR1 and CDR2: MGHRA and YSYEKL. CDR3 size: 15 residues. Trimming removed 0 bases from V and 2 bases from J, with 10 bases in between. CDR3 residues: CASSQEFGGNYGYTF. DNA of the CDR3: TGCGCCAGCAGCCAAGAGTTCGGCGGCAACTATGGCTACACCTTC.

About this clone itself: The same CDR3 is also encoded by other DNA sequences in this sample. The chain recombines TRBV28 with TRBJ1-3; D is ambiguous. This CDR3 region has 12 residues. Germline-derived CDR1 and CDR2 are MDHEN and SYDVKM. The V gene lost 6 bases and the J gene lost 0 bases, with 3 bases spanning the gap. DNA for the CDR3: TGTGCCAGCAGGACCTCTGGAAACACCATATATTTT. This translates into CASRTSGNTIYF. The full variable domain, with the rest looked up from reference TRBV28 and TRBJ1-3, is DVKVTQSSRYLVKRTGEKVFLECVQDMDHENMFWYRQDPGLGLRLIYFSYDVKMKEKGDIPEGYSVSREKKERFSLILESASTNQTSMYLCASRTSGNTIYFGEGSWLTVV.

The chain is built from TRBV28 and TRBJ1-6, with TRBD1 matching 10 bases. V shed 7 bases, J shed 16 bases, and the junction held 13 bases outside the gene matches. This CDR3 is 14 amino acids long. Germline-derived CDR1 and CDR2 are MDHEN and SYDVKM. The CDR3 sequence is CASIDWTGGISLHF. For the CDR3, the DNA is TGTGCCAGCATCGACTGGACAGGGGGGATTTCGCTCCACTTT.

The chain has TRBV10-3 and TRBJ2-7; D unclear. The CDR3 covers 13 residues. V was pared by 8 bases and J by 4 bases, with 15 bases between. Germline CDR1 ENHRY, CDR2 SYGVKD. Here the CDR3 reads CAIGRDPKYEQYF. CDR3 DNA: TGTGCCATCGGAAGAGACCCTAAATACGAGCAGTACTTC.

V and J are TRBV11-3 and TRBJ2-2, with TRBD2 matching over 13 bases. Germline CDR1 SGHNT, CDR2 YENEEA. The CDR3 is 17 residues long. Losses at the gene ends were 5 bases for V and 0 bases for J; bases not matched to a gene: 3. CDR3 region: CASSRGLAGTNTGELFF. The CDR3 DNA sequence: TGTGCCAGCAGCCGGGGACTAGCGGGGACGAACACCGGGGAGCTGTTTTTT.

The gene calls are TRBV19 and TRBJ2-2, with D uncertain. Germline-derived CDR1 and CDR2 are LNHDA and SQIVND (reference sequence). The V and J ends lost 7 bases and 5 bases respectively, with 17 bases between them. CDR3 length: 15 amino acids. In DNA, the CDR3 is TGTGCCAGTACCTCGCACCCCCTCGGAACCGGGGAGCTGTTTTTT. It is translated as CASTSHPLGTGELFF.

The J gene is TRBJ2-2, the V gene TRBV30, with 14 bases fitting TRBD2. V lost 2 bases to trimming and J lost 7 bases; unmatched junction nucleotides: 9. The V gene's germline CDR1 is GTSNPN and CDR2 SVGIG (reference sequence). This CDR3 spans 17 amino acids. The CDR3 loop is CAWSPRLAGGLGGELFF. The CDR3, as DNA: TGTGCCTGGAGTCCCAGACTAGCGGGGGGGCTAGGCGGGGAGCTGTTTTTT.

The chain combines TRBV15 with TRBJ2-3, with 9 bases fitting TRBD1. V trimming: 0 bases; J trimming: 6 bases; junction bases outside the gene matches: 7. CDR3 length: 16 residues. Per the germline V gene, CDR1 is LNHNV and CDR2 is YYDKDF (reference sequence). The CDR3 is CATSRDQRQGGDTQYF. The DNA for the CDR3 is TGTGCCACCAGCAGAGATCAGAGACAGGGGGGCGATACGCAGTATTTT.

This chain links TRBV3-1 (or the pseudogene TRBV3-2) with TRBJ2-7, with 9 nucleotides matching TRBD1. The ends lost 0 bases at V and 4 bases at J; junction bases unmatched: 4. The germline V gene has CDR1 LGHDT and CDR2 YNNKEL (reference sequence). The CDR3 has 15 amino acids. CDR3 sequence reads: CASSQDRDRVYEQYF. The DNA for the CDR3 is TGTGCCAGCAGCCAAGACCGGGACAGGGTTTACGAGCAGTACTTC.